This T cell receptor beta chain was profiled in a study of T cells in Graves' hyperthyroidism and ophthalmopathy. Across the study: Prior to any treatment, at the point of initial diagnosis, peripheral blood was collected.

Amplified regions were TCR beta CDR3 sequences from RNA transcripts. A first-round RT-PCR of the TCR CDR3 used the HTBI primer set. Using its own MiXCR run on the multiplex PCR reads, TCRdb lists one record per CDR3 protein. The repertoire holds some 560,000 distinct CDR3 sequences, with 15% to 17% as singletons. The V and J ends lost 1 base and 2 bases, in that order; junction bases with no gene match: 8. This CDR3 is built from 17 residues. Germline CDR1 SGHRS, CDR2 YFSETQ. Study-wide findings and caveats: Ophthalmopathy was distinguished from stable hyperthyroidism by 13 V-J signatures. The model foresaw ophthalmopathy a median around 6.8 months prior to onset.

Concerning this clonotype: What it binds is unknown.

The sample consisted of blood. This TCR came from a young woman with Graves' hyperthyroidism. The chain couples TRBV5-1 to TRBJ2-2; 7 bases are a match to TRBD1. CDR3 nucleotides: TGCGCCAGCAGCTTGCGGAGACAGGGCCAAAACACCGGGGAGCTGTTTTTT. It is translated as CASSLRRQGQNTGELFF.